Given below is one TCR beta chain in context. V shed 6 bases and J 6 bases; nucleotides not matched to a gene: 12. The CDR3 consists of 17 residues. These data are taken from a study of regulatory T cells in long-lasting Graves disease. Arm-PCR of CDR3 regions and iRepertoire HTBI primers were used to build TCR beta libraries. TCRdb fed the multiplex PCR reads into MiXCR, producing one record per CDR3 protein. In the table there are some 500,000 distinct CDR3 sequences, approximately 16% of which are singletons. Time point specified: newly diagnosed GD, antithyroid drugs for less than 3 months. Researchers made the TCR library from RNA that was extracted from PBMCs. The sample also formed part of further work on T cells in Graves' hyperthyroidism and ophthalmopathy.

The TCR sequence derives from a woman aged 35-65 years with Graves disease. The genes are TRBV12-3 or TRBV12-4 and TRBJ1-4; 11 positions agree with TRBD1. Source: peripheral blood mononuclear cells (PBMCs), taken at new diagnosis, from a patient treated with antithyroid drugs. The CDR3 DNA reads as TGTGCCAGCAGCCCGTCCCGGGACAGGGGGGGTGATGAAAAACTGTTTTTT. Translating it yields CASSPSRDRGGDEKLFF.